The 30 T cell receptor beta chains presented below share a single source sample, sequenced in a study of T cell responses to AZD1222 COVID-19 vaccine (dated by TCRdb to about 2021). Libraries were constructed by the immunoSEQ multiplex PCR assay. Sourced from immuneACCESS, this table was stored by TCRdb with only in-frame sequences that have V and J called. A share of the clones is absent; for the studies checked, an unresolved V gene accounts for under half, and the remainder has no known explanation. For this sample the table gives about 59,000 clones, of which 65% to 85% were detected only once. The top ten clones comprise 6.5% to 8% of the sample. The intended sense of this specimen's time point label: baseline before first vaccination. The material sequenced was peripheral blood, taken on day 0 of AZD1222 vaccination. The receptors were sampled from an adult in good health.

In its sample, this clone was seen a few times. This chain joins TRBV4-1 and TRBJ2-2; 10 bases line up with TRBD1. Germline-derived CDR1 and CDR2 are MGHRA and YSYEKL. Trimming cost V 3 bases and J 6 bases; bases outside gene matches: 10. This CDR3 has 17 residues. The CDR3 nucleotides read TGCGCCAGCAGCCAGGGTCTGAGACAGGGGGCCTCCGGGGAGCTGTTTTTT. Protein: CASSQGLRQGASGELFF.

The gene calls are TRBV5-6 and TRBJ2-5; D call uncertain. Trimming stripped 3 bases from V and 7 bases from J, with 7 bases between. The CDR3 extends over 11 amino acids. Germline V gene sequence: CDR1 SGHDT, CDR2 YYEEEE. CDR3 region: CASSSLGTQYF. CDR3 coding DNA: TGTGCCAGCAGCTCTTTGGGGACCCAGTACTTC. Complete variable domain (other parts from reference TRBV5-6 and TRBJ2-5): DAGVTQSPTHLIKTRGQQVTLRCSPKSGHDTVSWYQQALGQGPQFIFQYYEEEERQRGNFPDRFSGHQFPNYSSELNVNALLLGDSALYLCASSSLGTQYFGPGTRLLVL.

The chain joins TRBV2 to TRBJ2-2; D remains unclear. The germline gives CDR1 SNHLY, CDR2 FYNNEI. This CDR3 comprises 11 residues. V was cut by 7 bases and J by 3 bases, with 3 bases left in between. CDR3 sequence: CASMYTGELFF. The DNA for the CDR3 is TGTGCCAGCATGTACACCGGGGAGCTGTTTTTT.

The rearrangement joins TRBV7-9 to TRBJ2-1; no clear D. V was pared by 1 base and J by 8 bases, with 6 bases between. This CDR3 spans 12 amino acids. The germline V gene encodes CDR1 SEHNR and CDR2 FQNEAQ (reference sequence). DNA for the CDR3: TGTGCCAGCAGCTTAGAATTGGATGAGCAGTTCTTC. Translated, it gives CASSLELDEQFF.

The genes are TRBV5-6 and TRBJ1-5, with 10 bases identical to TRBD1. The trim removed 4 bases at V and 3 bases at J, leaving 4 bases unmatched. The CDR3 runs to 15 residues. CDR1 and CDR2 (germline): SGHDT, YYEEEE. CDR3 loop: CASSGTGAPNQPQHF. The CDR3 region has the DNA TGTGCCAGCAGCGGGACAGGGGCCCCCAATCAGCCCCAGCATTTT.

The rearrangement links TRBV2 to TRBJ1-5; 11 nucleotides align to TRBD1. Germline-derived CDR1 and CDR2 are SNHLY and FYNNEI. The CDR3 extends over 14 amino acids. With V trimmed by 6 bases and J by 6 bases, 4 bases remained unmatched. The DNA of the CDR3 is TGTGCCAGCAGCCAGGGACAGGGGGGTCAGCCCCAGCATTTT. Residues: CASSQGQGGQPQHF.

The V call is TRBV19, the J call TRBJ1-5, with D unresolved. The V gene lost 4 bases and the J gene lost 2 bases, with 12 bases spanning the gap. The CDR3 is made up of 15 amino acids. The germline V gene has CDR1 LNHDA and CDR2 SQIVND (reference sequence). The CDR3 bases are TGTGCCAGTAGTAATCCCGGGATTGGCAATCAGCCCCAGCATTTT. Translating gives CASSNPGIGNQPQHF.

The V call is TRBV12-3 or TRBV12-4, the J call TRBJ2-1; D call uncertain. The CDR3 runs to 10 residues. V dropped 6 bases and J dropped 8 bases, with 5 bases sitting between them. CDR3 sequence: CASSIYEQFF. For the CDR3, the DNA is TGTGCCAGCAGCATCTATGAGCAGTTCTTC.

This sequence joins TRBV5-1 and TRBJ1-3; D ambiguous. CDR1 SGHRS and CDR2 YFSETQ come from the germline V gene. This CDR3 has 13 amino acids. The ends were cut back, 1 base at V and 4 bases at J, with 6 bases in the middle. The CDR3 is CASSLSSGNTIYF. CDR3 nucleotides: TGCGCCAGCAGCTTGTCCTCAGGAAACACCATATATTTT.

The chain employs TRBV27 and TRBJ2-7; D gene ambiguous. V gave up 5 bases and J gave up 4 bases, with 12 bases separating them. This CDR3 contains 13 residues. CDR1 and CDR2 from the germline V gene are MNHEY and SMNVEV (reference sequence). The CDR3 bases are TGTGCCAGCAGTCCCGGCGTGGGGTACGAGCAGTACTTC. Amino acids: CASSPGVGYEQYF.

V gene TRBV7-2 combines with J gene TRBJ1-2; the D is unclear. The CDR3 has 12 residues. Germline V CDR1 and CDR2: SGHTA, FQGNSA. Trimming pared 1 base from V and 1 base from J, leaving 1 base between. As DNA, the CDR3 is TGTGCCAGCAGCTTAGATAACTATGGCTACACCTTC. As protein: CASSLDNYGYTF.

The DNA of the CDR3 is TGTGCCAGCAGCCCCTCGACGGGCTATGGCTACACCTTC. Translating gives CASSPSTGYGYTF. The chain carries TRBV11-2 and TRBJ1-2; D is undetermined. Trimming took 5 bases from V and 4 from J, leaving 11 bases between them. Per germline, CDR1 SGHAT and CDR2 FQNNGV. The CDR3 length is 13 residues.

V usage is TRBV28 and J usage is TRBJ1-6, with 8 bases identical to TRBD1. V shed 5 bases, J shed 7 bases, and the junction held 7 bases outside the gene matches. Germline values: CDR1 MDHEN, CDR2 SYDVKM. The CDR3 covers 15 residues. The CDR3 nucleotides read TGTGCCAGCAGTGTTCCGGACAGGGCGAATTCACCCCTCCACTTT. This sequence encodes CASSVPDRANSPLHF.

The CDR3, as DNA: TGCGCCAGCAGCCATGTGGACAGGGGAACTCAGCCCCAGCATTTT. This encodes CASSHVDRGTQPQHF. The rearrangement joins TRBV4-1 to TRBJ1-5, with TRBD1 identical over 9 bases. Germline V gene data show CDR1 as MGHRA and CDR2 as YSYEKL. The V and J ends lost 3 bases and 6 bases, in that order; junction bases with no gene match: 6. This CDR3 region has 15 residues.

The rearrangement uses TRBV24-1 and TRBJ2-5; 12 nucleotides line up with TRBD1. The CDR3 covers 15 residues. V dropped 7 bases and J dropped 4; count of bases not matched to a gene: 6. Looked up from germline, CDR1 is KGHDR and CDR2 is SFDVKD. The CDR3 protein is CATSSGQGAGETQYF. CDR3 coding DNA: TGTGCCACCAGCTCGGGACAGGGGGCGGGAGAGACCCAGTACTTC.

The chain is built from TRBV19 and TRBJ2-3, with D possibly TRBD2 on 6 matching bases. Germline values: CDR1 LNHDA, CDR2 SQIVND (reference sequence). This CDR3 is built from 15 residues. V lost 10 bases and J lost 1, with 18 bases in between. In DNA, the CDR3 is TGTGCCATTGGGGCGGGTAGCGGAGGCACAGATACGCAGTATTTT. Its protein is CAIGAGSGGTDTQYF.

The rearrangement uses TRBV19 and TRBJ2-7; D perhaps matches TRBD1 (6 bases). The germline V gene has CDR1 LNHDA and CDR2 SQIVND (reference sequence). The CDR3 extends over 15 amino acids. V was pared by 3 bases and J by 1 base, with 13 bases between. CDR3 loop: CASSISPGQSYEQYF. Written as DNA, the CDR3 is TGTGCCAGTAGTATCTCCCCTGGACAGTCCTACGAGCAGTACTTC.

The chain uses TRBV6-5 and TRBJ2-7; 15 bases line up with TRBD2. From germline, CDR1 is MNHEY and CDR2 SVGAGI. CDR3 length: 15 amino acids. Trimming cost V 6 bases and J 6 bases; bases outside gene matches: 6. The CDR3 DNA reads as TGTGCCAGCAGGTGGACTAGCGGGAGGGCCGGCGAGCAGTACTTC. Translation gives CASRWTSGRAGEQYF.

The rearrangement joins TRBV5-1 to TRBJ2-2; D uncertain. CDR1 is SGHRS, CDR2 YFSETQ, per germline. The CDR3 totals 13 residues. Deletions cut 3 bases from V and 7 bases from J, with 10 bases between. The DNA for the CDR3 is TGCGCCAGCAGCTCCGAAATGAGCGGGGAGCTGTTTTTT. Amino acid sequence: CASSSEMSGELFF.

The chain joins TRBV6-6 to TRBJ2-5, with D unclear. Germline CDR1 and CDR2: MNHNY and SVGAGI (reference sequence). With 6 bases removed from V and 4 bases from J, the gap between germline ends came to 15 bases. The CDR3 has 14 residues. CDR3 region: CASSPVGFRETQYF. In DNA form, the CDR3 reads TGTGCCAGCAGCCCCGTCGGCTTCCGAGAGACCCAGTACTTC.

This chain uses TRBV5-1 with TRBJ2-2; possibly TRBD1 for D (5 bases). Trimming shortened V by 0 bases and J by 7 bases, and 10 bases separated the two germline ends. CDR1 SGHRS and CDR2 YFSETQ come from the germline V gene. The CDR3 has 14 amino acids. CDR3 loop: CASSLAQGSGELFF. In DNA, the CDR3 is TGCGCCAGCAGCTTGGCTCAGGGTAGCGGGGAGCTGTTTTTT.

The gene calls are TRBV29-1 and TRBJ2-7, with D unresolved. CDR3 length: 13 amino acids. The ends were cut back, 0 bases at V and 2 bases at J, with 8 bases in the middle. In germline, CDR1 is SQVTM, CDR2 ANQGSEA. CDR3 amino acids: CSVEDGFTYEQYF. In nucleotides, the CDR3 is TGCAGCGTTGAAGATGGATTCACCTACGAGCAGTACTTC.

This clone is a singleton in its sample. The V and J genes are TRBV28 and TRBJ1-4; TRBD1 matches at 9 bases. V lost 6 bases, J lost 7 bases, and 6 bases stayed unmatched. The CDR3 extends over 14 amino acids. Germline CDR1 is MDHEN and CDR2 is SYDVKM. The CDR3 reads CASSPGQGFEKLFF. Written as DNA, the CDR3 is TGTGCCAGCAGCCCGGGACAGGGCTTTGAAAAACTGTTTTTT. The full variable domain, in which reference TRBV28 and TRBJ1-4 provide the parts outside the CDR3, is DVKVTQSSRYLVKRTGEKVFLECVQDMDHENMFWYRQDPGLGLRLIYFSYDVKMKEKGDIPEGYSVSREKKERFSLILESASTNQTSMYLCASSPGQGFEKLFFGSGTQLSVL.

The CDR3 nucleotides are TGTGCCAGCAGCTCACAGGGAGGGGATGAAAAACTGTTTTTT. This gives the protein CASSSQGGDEKLFF. V usage is TRBV5-4 and J usage is TRBJ1-4; maybe TRBD1 (6 bases). Trimming cost V 3 bases and J 6 bases, with 12 bases left between them. Germline lookup yields CDR1 SGHNT and CDR2 YYREEE (reference sequence). This CDR3 has 14 amino acids. Filled out from reference TRBV5-4 and TRBJ1-4, the complete variable domain reads ETGVTQSPTHLIKTRGQQVTLRCSSQSGHNTVSWYQQALGQGPQFIFQYYREEENGRGNFPPRFSGLQFPNYSSELNVNALELDDSALYLCASSSQGGDEKLFFGSGTQLSVL.

This chain uses TRBV5-1 with TRBJ1-1; tentative D call: TRBD1 (5 bases). Trimming removed 4 bases from V and 1 base from J, with 17 bases in between. The CDR3 is made up of 16 amino acids. Per germline, CDR1 SGHRS and CDR2 YFSETQ. This CDR3 is CASSMAGPEGNTEAFF. DNA for the CDR3: TGCGCCAGCAGCATGGCAGGGCCTGAAGGGAACACTGAAGCTTTCTTT.

The CDR3 DNA follows: TGCGCCAGCAGCTTGGAGAGGTCTGGAAATGAGCAGTTCTTC. This codes for CASSLERSGNEQFF. The chain employs TRBV5-1 and TRBJ2-1, with D hard to call. The CDR3 spans 14 residues. V gave up 0 bases and J gave up 7 bases, with 11 bases separating them. CDR1 and CDR2 from the germline V gene are SGHRS and YFSETQ.

The rearrangement links TRBV19 to TRBJ2-7; tentative D call: TRBD1 (5 bases). Germline CDR1 reads LNHDA; CDR2 reads SQIVND (reference sequence). The CDR3 sequence is 18 residues long. V lost 6 bases and J lost 0, with 24 bases in between. CDR3 sequence: CASRPRRWCFRDSYEQYF. The CDR3 DNA sequence: TGTGCCAGTAGGCCCCGGCGATGGTGTTTCAGGGACTCCTACGAGCAGTACTTC.

This clone was detected once. This chain uses TRBV11-2 with TRBJ1-1; a possible D gene is TRBD1 (6 bases). The length of the CDR3 is 13 residues. Trimming shortened V by 5 bases and J by 5 bases, and 12 bases separated the two germline ends. From germline, CDR1 is SGHAT and CDR2 FQNNGV. The DNA of the CDR3 is TGTGCCAGCAGCCCTGGGACAATGACTGAAGCTTTCTTT. Encoded protein: CASSPGTMTEAFF.

This chain joins TRBV7-9 and TRBJ1-1; D is ambiguous. V was pared by 0 bases and J by 8 bases, with 7 bases between. CDR1 SEHNR and CDR2 FQNEAQ come from the germline V gene (reference sequence). The CDR3 is made up of 12 amino acids. CDR3 DNA: TGTGCCAGCAGCTTAGCAGGGTACGAAGCTTTCTTT. Translating gives CASSLAGYEAFF.

The chain has TRBV6-5 and TRBJ2-1; D call uncertain. The V end was cut by 2 bases, the J end by 7 bases, with 15 bases between. Germline CDR1 is MNHEY and CDR2 is SVGAGI. This CDR3 contains 15 residues. CDR3 loop: CASSYPEPYENEQFF. As DNA, the CDR3 is TGTGCCAGCAGTTACCCGGAGCCCTACGAGAATGAGCAGTTCTTC.